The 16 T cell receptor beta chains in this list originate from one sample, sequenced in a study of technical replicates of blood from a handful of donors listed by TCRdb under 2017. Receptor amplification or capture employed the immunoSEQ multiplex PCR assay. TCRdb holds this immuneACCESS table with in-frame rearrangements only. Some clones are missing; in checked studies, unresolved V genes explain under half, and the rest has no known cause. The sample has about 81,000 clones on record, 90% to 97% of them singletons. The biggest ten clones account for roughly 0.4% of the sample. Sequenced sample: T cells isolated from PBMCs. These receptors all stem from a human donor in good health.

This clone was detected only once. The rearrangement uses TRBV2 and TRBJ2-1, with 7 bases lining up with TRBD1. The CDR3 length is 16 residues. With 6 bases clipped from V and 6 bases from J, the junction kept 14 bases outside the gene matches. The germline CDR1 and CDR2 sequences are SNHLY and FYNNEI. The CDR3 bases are TGTGCCAGCAGCCCCTTGAGGGGGCTATTTGGCAATGAGCAGTTCTTC. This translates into CASSPLRGLFGNEQFF.

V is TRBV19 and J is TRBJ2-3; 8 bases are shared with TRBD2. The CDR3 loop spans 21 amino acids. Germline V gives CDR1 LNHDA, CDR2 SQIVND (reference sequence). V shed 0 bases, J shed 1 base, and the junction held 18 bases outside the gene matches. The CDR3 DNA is TGTGCCAGTAGTATAGATCCCCATTGGCGGGAGGTCATTGTGGGCACAGATACGCAGTATTTT. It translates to CASSIDPHWREVIVGTDTQYF.

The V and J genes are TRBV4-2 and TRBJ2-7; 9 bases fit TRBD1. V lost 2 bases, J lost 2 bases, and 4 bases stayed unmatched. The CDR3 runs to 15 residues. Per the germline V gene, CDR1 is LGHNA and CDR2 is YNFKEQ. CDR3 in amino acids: CASSQRQGDPYEQYF. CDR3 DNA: TGTGCCAGCAGCCAAAGACAGGGGGATCCCTACGAGCAGTACTTC.

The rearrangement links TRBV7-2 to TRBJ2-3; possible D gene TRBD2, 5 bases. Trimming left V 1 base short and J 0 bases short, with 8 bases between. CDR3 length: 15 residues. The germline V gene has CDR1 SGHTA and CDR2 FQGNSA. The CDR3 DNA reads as TGTGCCAGCAGCTTAGAGGACTCCAGCACAGATACGCAGTATTTT. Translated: CASSLEDSSTDTQYF.

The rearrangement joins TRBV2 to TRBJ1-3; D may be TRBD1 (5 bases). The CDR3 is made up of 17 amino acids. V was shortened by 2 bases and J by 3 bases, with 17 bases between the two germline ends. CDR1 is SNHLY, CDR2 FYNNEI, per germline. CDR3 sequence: CASSERGWAAGGNTIYF. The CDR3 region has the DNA TGTGCCAGCAGTGAAAGGGGCTGGGCAGCGGGTGGAAACACCATATATTTT.

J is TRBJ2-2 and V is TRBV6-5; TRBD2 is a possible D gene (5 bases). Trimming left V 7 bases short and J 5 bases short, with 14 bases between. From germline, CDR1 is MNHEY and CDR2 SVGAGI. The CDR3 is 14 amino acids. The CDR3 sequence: CASKSGMTTGELFF. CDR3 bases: TGTGCCAGCAAATCGGGGATGACAACCGGGGAGCTGTTTTTT.

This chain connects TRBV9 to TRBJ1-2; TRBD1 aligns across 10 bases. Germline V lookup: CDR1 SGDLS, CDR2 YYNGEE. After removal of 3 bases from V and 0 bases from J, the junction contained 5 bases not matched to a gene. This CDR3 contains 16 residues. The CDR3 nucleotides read TGTGCCAGCAGCGAGACAGGGGGCCCAACTAACTATGGCTACACCTTC. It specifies CASSETGGPTNYGYTF.

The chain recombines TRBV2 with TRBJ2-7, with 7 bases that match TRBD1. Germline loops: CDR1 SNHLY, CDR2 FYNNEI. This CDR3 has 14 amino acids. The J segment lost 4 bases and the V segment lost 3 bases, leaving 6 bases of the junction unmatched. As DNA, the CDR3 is TGTGCCAGCAGTGATATAGACAGGGTATACGAGCAGTACTTC. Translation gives CASSDIDRVYEQYF.

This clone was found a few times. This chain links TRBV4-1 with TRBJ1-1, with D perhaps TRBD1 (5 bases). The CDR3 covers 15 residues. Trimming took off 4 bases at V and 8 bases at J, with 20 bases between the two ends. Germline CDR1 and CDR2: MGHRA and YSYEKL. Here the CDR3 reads CASSPWGRGKWEAFF. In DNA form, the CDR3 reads TGCGCCAGCAGCCCCTGGGGGAGGGGAAAATGGGAAGCTTTCTTT.

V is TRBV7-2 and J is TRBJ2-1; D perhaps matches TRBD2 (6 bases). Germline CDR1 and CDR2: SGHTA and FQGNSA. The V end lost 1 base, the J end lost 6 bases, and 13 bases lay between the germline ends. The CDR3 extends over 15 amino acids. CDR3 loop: CASSLGLAMSNEQFF. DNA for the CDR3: TGTGCCAGCAGCTTAGGTCTAGCGATGAGCAATGAGCAGTTCTTC.

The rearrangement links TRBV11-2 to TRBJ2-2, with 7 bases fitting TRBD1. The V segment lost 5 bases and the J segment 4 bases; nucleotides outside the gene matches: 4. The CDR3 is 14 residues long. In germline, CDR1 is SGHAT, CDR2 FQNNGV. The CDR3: CASSPDRVTGELFF. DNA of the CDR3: TGTGCCAGCAGCCCCGACAGGGTCACCGGGGAGCTGTTTTTT.

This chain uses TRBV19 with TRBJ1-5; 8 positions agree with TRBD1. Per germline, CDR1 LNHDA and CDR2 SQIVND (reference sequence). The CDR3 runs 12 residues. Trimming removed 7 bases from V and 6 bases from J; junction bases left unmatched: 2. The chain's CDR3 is CASKTGGQPQHF. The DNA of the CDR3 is TGTGCCAGTAAAACAGGGGGTCAGCCCCAGCATTTT.

CDR3 nucleotides: TGCGCCAGCAGCCAAGATACAGGGGGCTATGGCTACACCTTC. Protein: CASSQDTGGYGYTF. The genes are TRBV4-3 and TRBJ1-2, with 8 positions matching TRBD1. This CDR3 region has 14 residues. Germline trimming cut 0 bases from V and 4 bases from J; bases unmatched to any gene: 1. Germline values: CDR1 LGHNA, CDR2 YSLEER.

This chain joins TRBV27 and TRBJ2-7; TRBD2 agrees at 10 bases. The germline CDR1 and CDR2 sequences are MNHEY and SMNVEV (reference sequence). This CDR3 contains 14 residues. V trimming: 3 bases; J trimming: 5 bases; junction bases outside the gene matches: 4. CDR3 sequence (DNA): TGTGCCAGCAGTTTGGGGACTAGCGTTAACGAGCAGTACTTC. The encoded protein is CASSLGTSVNEQYF.

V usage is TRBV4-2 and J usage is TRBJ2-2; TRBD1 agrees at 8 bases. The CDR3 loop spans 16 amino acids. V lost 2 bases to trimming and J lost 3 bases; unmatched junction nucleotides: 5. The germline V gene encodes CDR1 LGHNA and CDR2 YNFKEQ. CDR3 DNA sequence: TGTGCCAGCAGCCAAACACAGGGGGAGGACACCGGGGAGCTGTTTTTT. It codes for CASSQTQGEDTGELFF.

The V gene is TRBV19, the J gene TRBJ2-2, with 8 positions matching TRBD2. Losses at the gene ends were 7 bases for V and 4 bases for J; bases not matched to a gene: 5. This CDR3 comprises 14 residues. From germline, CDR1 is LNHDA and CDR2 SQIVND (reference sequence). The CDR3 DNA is TGTGCCAGTACGCGGGGGGCTGGCACCGGGGAGCTGTTTTTT. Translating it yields CASTRGAGTGELFF.